The clone carrying this TCR beta chain rates as large (0.1 to 1%). Its target is unknown. The CDR3 extends over 13 amino acids. Germline V gene lookup returns CDR1 MNHEY and CDR2 SMNVEV (reference sequence). V lost 9 bases and J lost 0, with 9 bases in between. CD4+ T cells from unexposed donors were obtained before the COVID-19 pandemic (2011-2018). Isolation of CD4+ T cells took place after approximately eleven days in culture. The sample is drawn from a study of CD4 T cells in relation to SARS-CoV-2 and coronaviruses. Background on the study: After about nine days of antigen culture, PBMC TCR beta CDR3s were sequenced. The restricting HLA molecule for shared crossreactive spike epitopes was mapped. Study-wide findings and caveats: Around 60% of donors had memory CD4+ clonotypes crossrecognizing SARS-CoV-2 and common cold coronavirus spike.

Data came from immunoSEQ multiplex PCR; TCRdb stores just in-frame clones and leaves some out. The sample holds about 19,000 clones; 70% to 80% are singletons and the top ten take approximately 15%. The chain combines TRBV27 with TRBJ1-5; the D is unclear. What was sequenced was CD4+ T cells from PBMCs, cultured in vitro. The source is a human donor in good health. CDR3 loop: CASGIYSNQPQHF. As DNA, the CDR3 is TGTGCCAGTGGAATATATAGCAATCAGCCCCAGCATTTT.